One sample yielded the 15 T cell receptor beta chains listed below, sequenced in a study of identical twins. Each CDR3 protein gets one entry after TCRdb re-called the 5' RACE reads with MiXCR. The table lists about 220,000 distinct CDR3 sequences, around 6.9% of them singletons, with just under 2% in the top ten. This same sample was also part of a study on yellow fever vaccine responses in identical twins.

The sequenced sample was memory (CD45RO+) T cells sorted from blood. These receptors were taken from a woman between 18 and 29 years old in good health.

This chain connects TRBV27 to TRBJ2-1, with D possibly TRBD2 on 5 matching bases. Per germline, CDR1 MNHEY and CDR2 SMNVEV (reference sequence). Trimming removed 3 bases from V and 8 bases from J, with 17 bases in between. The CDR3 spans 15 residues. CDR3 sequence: CASSFSEAWVHEQFF. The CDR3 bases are TGTGCCAGCAGTTTTAGCGAGGCTTGGGTCCATGAGCAGTTCTTC.

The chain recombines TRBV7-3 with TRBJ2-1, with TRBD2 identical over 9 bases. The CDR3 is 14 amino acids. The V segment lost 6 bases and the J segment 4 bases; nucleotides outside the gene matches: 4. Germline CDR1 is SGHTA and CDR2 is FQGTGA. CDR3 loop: CASRPSGEYNEQFF. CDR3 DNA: TGTGCCAGCAGACCTAGCGGGGAATACAATGAGCAGTTCTTC.

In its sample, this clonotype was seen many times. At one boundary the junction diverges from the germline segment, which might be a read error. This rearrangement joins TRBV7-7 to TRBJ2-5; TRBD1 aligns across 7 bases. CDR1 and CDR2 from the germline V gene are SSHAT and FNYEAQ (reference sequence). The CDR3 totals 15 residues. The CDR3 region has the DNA TGTGCTAGCAGCACGGGACAGCACAGCCAAGAGACCCAGTACTTC. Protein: CASSTGQHSQETQYF.

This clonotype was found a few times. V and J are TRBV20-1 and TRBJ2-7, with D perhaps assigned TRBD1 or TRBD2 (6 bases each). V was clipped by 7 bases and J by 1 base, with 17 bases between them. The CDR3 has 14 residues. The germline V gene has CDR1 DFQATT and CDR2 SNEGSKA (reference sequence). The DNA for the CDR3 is TGCAGTGTTAATTCGGGGGCCCAGTCCTACGAGCAGTACTTC. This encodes CSVNSGAQSYEQYF.

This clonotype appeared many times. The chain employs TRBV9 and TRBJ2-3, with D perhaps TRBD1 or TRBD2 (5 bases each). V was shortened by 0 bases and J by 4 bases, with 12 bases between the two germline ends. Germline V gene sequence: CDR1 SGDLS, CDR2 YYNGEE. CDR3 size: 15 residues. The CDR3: CASSVAAGRADTQYF. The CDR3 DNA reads TGTGCCAGCAGCGTAGCGGCAGGGAGAGCAGATACGCAGTATTTT.

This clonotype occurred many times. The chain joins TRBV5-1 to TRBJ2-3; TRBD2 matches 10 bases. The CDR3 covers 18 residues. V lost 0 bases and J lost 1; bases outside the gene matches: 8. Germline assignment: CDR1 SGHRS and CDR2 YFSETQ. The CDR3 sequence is CASSLAAGGILRTDTQYF. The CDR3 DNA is TGCGCCAGCAGCTTGGCAGCGGGGGGGATCCTCCGCACAGATACGCAGTATTTT.

The CDR3 region is CASTRTGAGNTIYF. For the CDR3, the DNA is TGTGCCAGCACTAGAACAGGGGCCGGGAACACCATATATTTT. V and J are TRBV28 and TRBJ1-3; 7 bases line up with TRBD1. V lost 7 bases to trimming and J lost 7 bases; unmatched junction nucleotides: 10. The CDR3 contains 14 residues. The germline CDR1 and CDR2 sequences are MDHEN and SYDVKM.

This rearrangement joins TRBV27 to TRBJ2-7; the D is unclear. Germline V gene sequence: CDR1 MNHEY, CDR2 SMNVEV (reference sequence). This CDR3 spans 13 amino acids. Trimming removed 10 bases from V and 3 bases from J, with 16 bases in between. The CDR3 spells CATAARPNYEQYF. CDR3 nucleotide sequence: TGTGCCACCGCTGCGCGGCCAAACTACGAGCAGTACTTC.

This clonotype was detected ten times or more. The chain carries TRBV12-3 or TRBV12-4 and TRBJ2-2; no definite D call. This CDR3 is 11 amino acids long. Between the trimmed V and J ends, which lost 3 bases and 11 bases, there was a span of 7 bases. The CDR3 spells CASSLVSELFF. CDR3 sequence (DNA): TGTGCCAGCAGTTTGGTCAGTGAGCTGTTTTTT.

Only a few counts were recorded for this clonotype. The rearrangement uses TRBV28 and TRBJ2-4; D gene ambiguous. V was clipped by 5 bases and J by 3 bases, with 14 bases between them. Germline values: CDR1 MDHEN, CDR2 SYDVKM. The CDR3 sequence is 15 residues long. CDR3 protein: CASSGTDMGKNIQYF. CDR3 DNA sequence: TGTGCCAGCAGTGGCACCGATATGGGCAAAAACATTCAGTACTTC.

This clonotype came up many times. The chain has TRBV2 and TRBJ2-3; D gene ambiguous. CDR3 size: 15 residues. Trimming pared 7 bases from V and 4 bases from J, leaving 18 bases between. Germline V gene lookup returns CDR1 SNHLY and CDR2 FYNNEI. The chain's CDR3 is CASTLGQQWPDTQYF. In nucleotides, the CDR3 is TGTGCCAGCACTTTGGGCCAGCAATGGCCAGATACGCAGTATTTT.

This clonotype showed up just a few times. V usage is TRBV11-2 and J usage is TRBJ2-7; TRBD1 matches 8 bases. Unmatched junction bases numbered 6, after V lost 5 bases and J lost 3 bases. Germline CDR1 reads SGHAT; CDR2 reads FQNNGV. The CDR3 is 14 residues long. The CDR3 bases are TGTGCCAGCAGCACGCAGGGGGCCGACTACGAGCAGTACTTC. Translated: CASSTQGADYEQYF.

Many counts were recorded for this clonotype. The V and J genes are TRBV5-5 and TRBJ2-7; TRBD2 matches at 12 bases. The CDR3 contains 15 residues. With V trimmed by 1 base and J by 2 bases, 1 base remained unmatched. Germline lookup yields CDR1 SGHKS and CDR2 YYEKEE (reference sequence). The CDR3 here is CASSLRTSGTYEQYF. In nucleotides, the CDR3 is TGTGCCAGCAGCTTGCGGACTAGCGGGACCTACGAGCAGTACTTC.

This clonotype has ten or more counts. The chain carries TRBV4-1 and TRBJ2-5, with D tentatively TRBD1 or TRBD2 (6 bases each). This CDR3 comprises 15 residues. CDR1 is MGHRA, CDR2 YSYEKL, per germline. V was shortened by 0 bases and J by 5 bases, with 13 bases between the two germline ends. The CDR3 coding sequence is TGCGCCAGCAGCCAAGAGAGGGGGAGCGGGGAGACCCAGTACTTC. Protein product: CASSQERGSGETQYF.

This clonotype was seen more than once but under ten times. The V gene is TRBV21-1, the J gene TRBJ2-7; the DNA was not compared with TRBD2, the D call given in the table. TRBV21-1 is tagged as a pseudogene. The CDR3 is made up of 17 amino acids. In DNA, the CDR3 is TGTGCCAGCAGCAAAGCCCCAGAGGAGGGGCTCTCCTACGAGCAGTACTTC. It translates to CASSKAPEEGLSYEQYF.